The text below deals with one T cell receptor (beta chain). Germline CDR1 is MNHEY and CDR2 is SMNVEV (reference sequence). The CDR3 extends over 16 amino acids. V trimming: 3 bases; J trimming: 7 bases; junction bases outside the gene matches: 11. This specimen comes from a study of control samples from healthy donors and cancer patients. Clones were read by immunoSEQ multiplex PCR, and TCRdb kept only the in-frame ones, dropping some. The profile shows approximately 93,000 clones, approximately 88% of them singletons. V usage is TRBV27 and J usage is TRBJ2-2; TRBD2 aligns across 7 bases. The TCR sequence derives from a woman aged 50 to 65 with colorectal cancer. Material for sequencing was PBMCs. This CDR3 is CASSFRRGGFDGELFF. As DNA, the CDR3 is TGTGCCAGCAGTTTCCGTCGCGGGGGATTTGACGGGGAGCTGTTTTTT.